This T cell receptor beta chain was recovered during a study of radiotherapy plus CTLA-4 blockade in lung cancer. Study at large: Objective responses were seen in 18% of patients, disease control in 31%. Study conclusions and caveats: The authors reported that early blood T cell clone dynamics, with interferon-beta, best predicted response.

Generated by immunoSEQ multiplex PCR, the TCRdb table keeps only in-frame clones and is missing some. This sample has roughly 80,000 clones; around 76% occur once, and the top ten carry under 5%. The V gene lost 3 bases and the J gene lost 4 bases, with 6 bases spanning the gap. The CDR3 is made up of 12 amino acids. Germline CDR1 reads SGHTA; CDR2 reads FQGNSA. Notes on this clone: Its antigen is unknown.

The TCR comes from a human donor with non-small cell lung cancer who had a partial response to radiotherapy plus ipilimumab. Some clones in this sample may be carry-over from other donors' samples. The chain recombines TRBV7-2 with TRBJ1-2; D gene ambiguous. This specimen was peripheral blood, taken from a patient treated with radiotherapy plus ipilimumab. This CDR3 is CASSLLFYGYTF. In DNA, the CDR3 is TGTGCCAGCAGCTTGTTATTCTATGGCTACACCTTC.